This T cell receptor beta chain originates from a study of T cell clones after liver transplantation. Study background: TCRbeta sequencing after a pre-transplant mixed lymphocyte reaction identified graft-donor-reactive clones, later tracked in post-transplant blood. Three of the eight recipients were HCV-positive; the rest had non-autoimmune, non-viral transplant indications.

In its sample, this clone was seen once. Libraries were prepared by immunoSEQ multiplex PCR; TCRdb keeps only in-frame clonotypes and omits some of them. The data contain fewer than 80,000 clones, 84% of them singletons. The CDR3 covers 14 residues. V dropped 2 bases and J dropped 3 bases, with 11 bases sitting between them. Germline V lookup: CDR1 MNHNS, CDR2 SASEGT. Source: CD4+ T cells from blood, taken less than 50 months after liver transplant. The chain couples TRBV6-1 to TRBJ2-7; D call uncertain. The clonotype comes from a human patient who received a liver transplant. The T cells may partly be graft donor cells. The CDR3 sequence: CASSELVTVYEQYF. The CDR3 nucleotides are TGTGCCAGCAGTGAACTGGTGACGGTCTACGAGCAGTACTTC.